This T cell receptor (beta chain) was sequenced in a study of cytomegalovirus exposure and HLA in healthy donors. Background on the study: The same platform was used for the 120 validation repertoires and the roughly 680 first-cohort repertoires, a later analysis reported. Study-wide results and limits: Rarity characterized most TCR sequences, yet some public TCRs appeared in many donors. Altogether, some 170 TCR beta chains were recorded as cytomegalovirus-associated. The classifier was said to identify cytomegalovirus status with high specificity and sensitivity.

Comment on this clone: Its antigen is unidentified.

Trimming pared 4 bases from V and 9 bases from J, leaving 10 bases between. Germline CDR1 and CDR2: MNHEY and SMNVEV (reference sequence). The CDR3 is made up of 12 amino acids. Clones were sequenced by immunoSEQ multiplex PCR, and TCRdb holds only the in-frame ones, with some missing. The sample holds 150,000 or so clones; less than 90% are singletons and the top ten take about 22%. The V call is TRBV27, the J call TRBJ1-5; a possible D gene is TRBD1 (5 bases). What was sequenced was PBMCs. The source is a man aged 18 to 35 in good health and CMV-seropositive. The CDR3 nucleotides read TGTGCCAGCAGTTCAGGGATATCGCCCCAGCATTTT. The encoded protein is CASSSGISPQHF.